This T cell receptor beta chain was observed in a study of post-analysis software for immune sequencing data. Study-wide points: In patients, TRBV5-6, TRBV5-1 and TRBV20-1 belonged to roughly five TRBV segments found more frequently than in controls.

This CDR3 has 12 residues. V shed 1 base and J shed 4 bases, with 7 bases lying between them. Germline-derived CDR1 and CDR2 are SQVTM and ANQGSEA. Unique molecular identifiers were built into the TCR beta cDNA libraries. TCRdb used MiXCR to reprocess the PCR reads, holding one entry per CDR3 protein. The table includes 800,000 to 950,000 distinct CDR3 sequences, about 57% detected once. Notes on this clonotype: Its antigen is unknown.

This sequence was found in a girl under 18 with multiple sclerosis. The specimen was blood. The gene calls are TRBV29-1 and TRBJ1-2; tentatively, D is TRBD1 (5 bases). DNA of the CDR3: TGCAGCGTTGAAGGCAGGGTCTATGGCTACACCTTC. This gives the protein CSVEGRVYGYTF.